The 17 T cell receptor beta chains presented below share a single source sample, sequenced in a study of T and B cells in COVID-19 patients. TRB rearrangements were amplified by multiplex PCR with BIOMED2 TRB-A/B primers. TCRdb re-called the multiplex PCR reads through MiXCR, storing one row per CDR3 protein. In the table there are 20,000 or so distinct CDR3 sequences, under 35% of which are singletons. From blood, 250-500 ng of genomic DNA served as TRB template. The sequencing sample was made of blood. These receptors were taken from a human donor who had recovered from COVID-19.

Regarding this clonotype: A much bigger clone sits one base away, suggesting this may be a read error. V and J are TRBV19 and TRBJ2-7; the match to TRBD1 covers 10 bases. CDR3 length equals 16 residues. Germline assignment: CDR1 LNHDA and CDR2 SQIVND (reference sequence). CDR3 nucleotide sequence: TGTGCCAGTAGTATTCAGGGACAGGGGTTCCCCTACGAGCAGAACTTC. The encoded protein is CASSIQGQGFPYEQNF.

This clonotype has only a few counts. The rearrangement uses TRBV12-3 or TRBV12-4 and TRBJ2-1; 11 nucleotides agree with TRBD1. This CDR3 has 12 amino acids. V shed 5 bases and J 16 bases; nucleotides not matched to a gene: 7. The CDR3 coding sequence is TGTGCCAGCAGTCCTACCGGGACAGGGGGTTTCTTC. This gives the protein CASSPTGTGGFF.

A few counts support this clonotype. The chain is built from TRBV18 and TRBJ1-3; 7 nucleotides line up with TRBD1. The V gene end was trimmed by 3 bases and the J gene end by 0 bases; junction bases not matched to a gene: 11. Germline CDR1 reads KGHSH; CDR2 reads LQKENI. This CDR3 is built from 18 residues. CDR3 coding DNA: TGTGCCAGCTCACCCTCGACAGGGAGCCTCCTCTCTGGAAACACCATATATTTT. This gives the protein CASSPSTGSLLSGNTIYF.

This sequence joins TRBV12-3 or TRBV12-4 and TRBJ2-2; possibly TRBD2 for D (6 bases). CDR3 length: 16 amino acids. V lost 3 bases to trimming and J lost 7 bases, with 18 bases between them. CDR3 in DNA: TGTGCCAGCAGTTTTGGAGGGTGGCTGGACGGCGGGGAGCTGTTTTTT. Amino acid sequence: CASSFGGWLDGGELFF.

This chain uses TRBV11-2 with TRBJ2-2; TRBD2 agrees at 8 bases. Losses at the gene ends were 7 bases for V and 6 bases for J; bases not matched to a gene: 13. This CDR3 region has 16 residues. Germline lookup yields CDR1 SGHAT and CDR2 FQNNGV. This chain's CDR3 is CASTLGGAFRAGELFF. The CDR3 nucleotides read TGTGCCAGCACCCTCGGGGGGGCCTTTCGGGCCGGGGAGCTGTTTTTT.

This clonotype was seen many times. The V call is TRBV27, the J call TRBJ2-2; 9 bases are a match to TRBD1. This CDR3 has 17 amino acids. V was pared by 5 bases and J by 8 bases, with 15 bases of the junction left unmatched. Germline V CDR1 and CDR2: MNHEY, SMNVEV (reference sequence). DNA of the CDR3: TGTGCCAGCAGTCCCCCGCACCGACAGGGGGGGGCGGGGGAGCTGTTTTTT. Amino acid sequence: CASSPPHRQGGAGELFF.

V usage is TRBV5-5 and J usage is TRBJ1-5; D is possibly TRBD1 (5 bases). Germline V lookup: CDR1 SGHKS, CDR2 YYEKEE (reference sequence). V was clipped by 4 bases and J by 2 bases, with 19 bases between them. This CDR3 is 17 amino acids long. The CDR3 DNA sequence: TGTGCCAGCAGCGCGACAGTACAGGTCTCGGGCAATCAGCCCCAGCATTTT. This gives the protein CASSATVQVSGNQPQHF.

CDR3 protein: CASSQDSHGRGSPLHF. The CDR3 nucleotides read TGCGCCAGCAGCCAAGATTCCCACGGACGGGGTTCACCCCTCCACTTT. J is TRBJ1-6 and V is TRBV4-1, with D uncertain. Germline CDR1 and CDR2: MGHRA and YSYEKL. V lost 0 bases and J lost 9, with 15 bases in between. The CDR3 consists of 16 residues.

The rearrangement uses TRBV2 and TRBJ1-6, with D possibly TRBD1 on 6 matching bases. This CDR3 has 15 amino acids. Trimming took off 6 bases at V and 8 bases at J, with 17 bases between the two ends. Germline loops: CDR1 SNHLY, CDR2 FYNNEI. In DNA form, the CDR3 reads TGTGCCAGCAGGTCGGGGGGCAGCCTTCATTCACCCCTCCACTTT. Amino acids: CASRSGGSLHSPLHF.

This clonotype showed up many times. This rearrangement joins TRBV27 to TRBJ2-3; 12 positions agree with TRBD2. The V gene's germline CDR1 is MNHEY and CDR2 SMNVEV (reference sequence). V was clipped by 6 bases and J by 4 bases; unmatched bases: 5. This CDR3 contains 15 residues. CDR3 sequence reads: CASRRTSGVADTQYF. CDR3 in DNA: TGTGCCAGCAGGCGGACTAGCGGGGTCGCAGATACGCAGTATTTT.

The chain uses TRBV20-1 and TRBJ2-5; a weak D match, TRBD2 (5 bases). The V end lost 1 base, the J end lost 7 bases, and 7 bases lay between the germline ends. Germline V gives CDR1 DFQATT, CDR2 SNEGSKA (reference sequence). The CDR3 is made up of 11 amino acids. CDR3 in amino acids: CSARAGGTQYF. The CDR3 coding sequence is TGCAGTGCTAGAGCAGGAGGGACCCAGTACTTC.

In this sample, this clonotype is medium-sized (0.01 to 0.1%). This chain joins TRBV19 and TRBJ2-2; possibly TRBD1 for D (6 bases). This CDR3 contains 14 residues. Trimming removed 2 bases at V and 4 bases at J, with 8 bases between. Germline V gene data show CDR1 as LNHDA and CDR2 as SQIVND (reference sequence). The CDR3 sequence is CASSIKGGTGELFF. The CDR3 DNA reads as TGTGCCAGTAGTATAAAAGGGGGCACCGGGGAGCTGTTTTTT.

This clonotype was observed a few times. The chain recombines TRBV6-5 with TRBJ2-1; 7 bases fit TRBD2. The V segment lost 1 base and the J segment 4 bases; nucleotides outside the gene matches: 7. CDR1 and CDR2 (germline): MNHEY, SVGAGI. The CDR3 is 16 amino acids. In nucleotides, the CDR3 is TGTGCCAGCAGTTACTGGACTAGGGCCTCGTACAATGAGCAGTTCTTC. Translation gives CASSYWTRASYNEQFF.

This sequence joins TRBV28 and TRBJ1-3, with D hard to call. This CDR3 is 15 amino acids long. The V gene lost 5 bases and the J gene lost 0 bases, with 11 bases spanning the gap. CDR1 MDHEN and CDR2 SYDVKM come from the germline V gene. CDR3 protein: CASSPPLHSGNTIYF. The CDR3 region has the DNA TGTGCCAGCAGTCCTCCCCTGCACTCTGGAAACACCATATATTTT.

The J gene is TRBJ1-6, the V gene TRBV6-1; 8 bases are shared with TRBD1. The ends lost 3 bases at V and 7 bases at J; junction bases unmatched: 11. The CDR3 extends over 17 amino acids. Germline lookup yields CDR1 MNHNS and CDR2 SASEGT. Here the CDR3 DNA reads TGTGCCAGCAGTGAGAGTCCAGGGGGCACCCGGAATTCACCCCTCCACTTT. As protein: CASSESPGGTRNSPLHF.

This clonotype was counted only a few times. J is TRBJ1-6 and V is TRBV5-4; TRBD1 aligns across 9 bases. The germline gives CDR1 SGHNT, CDR2 YYREEE (reference sequence). This CDR3 is built from 14 residues. V dropped 3 bases and J dropped 5; count of bases not matched to a gene: 0. Here the CDR3 DNA reads TGTGCCAGCAGCTGGGACAGGGATAATTCACCCCTCCACTTT. As protein: CASSWDRDNSPLHF.

This clonotype was detected only once. The rearrangement joins TRBV12-3 or TRBV12-4 to TRBJ1-4, with TRBD1 as a possible D gene (5 bases). The CDR3 extends over 15 amino acids. Trimming stripped 5 bases from V and 1 base from J, with 11 bases between. In DNA, the CDR3 is TGTGCCAGCAGTGACCAGGGTAGAACTAATGAAAAACTGTTTTTT. Its protein product is CASSDQGRTNEKLFF.